The present T cell receptor beta chain was sequenced within a study of long-term antiretroviral therapy in people with HIV. Running of the v3.0 immunoSEQ assay took place at survey level. Produced via immunoSEQ multiplex PCR; TCRdb's table is partial and in-frame only. Of under 50,000 clones in the sample, around 83% were seen once. V trimming: 6 bases; J trimming: 10 bases; junction bases outside the gene matches: 14. This CDR3 contains 17 residues. CDR1 is SGHAT and CDR2 is FQNNGV in the germline V gene. Without exception, participants with HIV were treated in the United States. V is TRBV11-2 and J is TRBJ1-6; 11 nucleotides match TRBD1. The clonotype originates from a woman aged 50 to 60 with HIV. The sample was unsorted PBMCs, taken 3.1 years after starting antiretroviral therapy. In nucleotides, the CDR3 is TGTGCCAGCAGGTTCGGACAGGGGGCAGAAAGAGGATCACCCCTCCACTTT. Its protein is CASRFGQGAERGSPLHF.